This TCR beta chain was obtained from a study of Ad26.COV2.S vaccination and SARS-CoV-2 variants. Some clones are missing from TCRdb's copy, which holds only in-frame ones; the method was immunoSEQ multiplex PCR. The data hold fewer than 900,000 clones, with 80% to 90% observed a single time. CDR1 is MNHEY, CDR2 SMNVEV, per germline (reference sequence). The CDR3 is made up of 18 amino acids. Trimming cost V 3 bases and J 3 bases; bases outside gene matches: 13. The treatment was: roughly 19 received Ad26.COV2.S at low or high dose, single or two shots; 5 received placebo; per-sample allocation not given. Sampling was done on day 63 after the first vaccine or placebo injection.

This receptor was identified in a person aged 18-60 years who received the Ad26.COV2.S COVID-19 vaccine or a placebo. The chain carries TRBV27 and TRBJ2-3; 9 bases line up with TRBD2. Sequenced material: peripheral blood, taken in a trial of Ad26.COV2.S vaccine versus placebo. The chain's CDR3 is CASSFLPRGGAKTDTQYF. The CDR3 nucleotides read TGTGCCAGCAGTTTCCTACCTCGCGGGGGGGCCAAAACAGATACGCAGTATTTT.